This record looks at one T cell receptor beta chain sequence and its context. The target antigen is unknown. Germline V gene data show CDR1 as GTSNPN and CDR2 as SVGIG (reference sequence). Trimming removed 5 bases from V and 7 bases from J, with 14 bases in between. This CDR3 comprises 13 residues. The data belong to a study of cytomegalovirus exposure and HLA in healthy donors. Regarding the study as a whole: Later on, an analysis showed TCR association rates differing by HLA locus, with DRB1 the most and HLA-C the fewest. Among TCR beta chains of equal frequency, HLA-associated ones were more clonally expanded in a later analysis. A later analysis found most CMV-associated TCR beta chains apparently HLA-restricted.

Use of 60 Vbeta and 13 Jbeta primers characterized the PCR. Clones were read by immunoSEQ multiplex PCR, and TCRdb kept only the in-frame ones, dropping some. The profile shows about 150,000 clones, 70% to 80% of them singletons. This chain connects TRBV30 to TRBJ1-4, with TRBD1 as a possible D gene (5 bases). The sequence came from a man younger than 40 in good health and CMV-seropositive. The sample comprised PBMCs. The CDR3: CAWAGQGFEKLFF. CDR3 DNA: TGTGCCTGGGCAGGGCAAGGATTTGAAAAACTGTTTTTT.